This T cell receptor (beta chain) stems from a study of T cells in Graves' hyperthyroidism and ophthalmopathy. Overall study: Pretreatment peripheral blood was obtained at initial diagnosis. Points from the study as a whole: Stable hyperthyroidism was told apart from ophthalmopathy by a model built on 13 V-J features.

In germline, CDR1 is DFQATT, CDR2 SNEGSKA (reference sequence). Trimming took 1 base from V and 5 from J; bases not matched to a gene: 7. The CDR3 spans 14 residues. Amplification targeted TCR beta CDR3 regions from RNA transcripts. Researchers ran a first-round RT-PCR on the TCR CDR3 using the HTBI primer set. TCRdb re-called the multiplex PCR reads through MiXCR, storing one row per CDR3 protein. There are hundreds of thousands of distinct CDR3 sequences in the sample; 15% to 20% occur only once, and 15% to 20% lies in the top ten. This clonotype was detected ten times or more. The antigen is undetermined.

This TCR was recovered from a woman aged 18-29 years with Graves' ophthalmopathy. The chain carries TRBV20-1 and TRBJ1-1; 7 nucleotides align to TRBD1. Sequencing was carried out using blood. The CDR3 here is CSARVRGVDTEAFF. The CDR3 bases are TGCAGTGCTAGAGTCAGGGGGGTGGATACTGAAGCTTTCTTT.